The 32 T cell receptor beta chains listed next were all sequenced from one sample in a study of vaccination and CD4 T cells after COVID-19. These receptors are not linked to any known antigen. Documented treatment: approximately 10-day PBMC culture with coronavirus spike peptide pools or control peptides (ViraFEST assay). Oncomine TCR Beta short-read sequencing was applied to DNA from cultured CD4+ T cells. TCRdb called the PCR reads again in MiXCR, with one record for every CDR3 protein. Seen here are tens of thousands of distinct CDR3 sequences, 62% observed once, and the top ten hold under 25%. The material was CD4+ T cells from blood, cultured in vitro, obtained before SARS-CoV-2 vaccination. These receptors were collected from a human donor who received a COVID-19 vaccine.

The chain combines TRBV2 with TRBJ2-5; D is possibly TRBD1 (5 bases). Per germline, CDR1 SNHLY and CDR2 FYNNEI. V was shortened by 4 bases and J by 4 bases, with 7 bases between the two germline ends. The CDR3 loop spans 12 amino acids. The CDR3 here is CASSAGRETQYF. The CDR3 DNA reads TGTGCCAGCAGTGCAGGGCGAGAGACCCAGTACTTC.

This chain connects TRBV20-1 to TRBJ1-2; 10 bases are a match to TRBD1. The V gene end was trimmed by 3 bases and the J gene end by 5 bases; junction bases not matched to a gene: 3. This CDR3 has 13 residues. CDR1 is DFQATT, CDR2 SNEGSKA, per germline (reference sequence). The CDR3 here is CSASRDRGYGYTF. CDR3 sequence (DNA): TGCAGTGCTAGCCGGGACAGGGGTTATGGCTACACCTTC.

This rearrangement joins TRBV6-1 to TRBJ2-7, with D tentatively TRBD1 (6 bases). From germline, CDR1 is MNHNS and CDR2 SASEGT. V lost 6 bases and J lost 7, with 16 bases in between. CDR3 length: 13 amino acids. The CDR3 DNA follows: TGTGCCAGCAGACTAGGACAGCCCTGGGAGCAGTACTTC. This gives the protein CASRLGQPWEQYF.

This clonotype occurred once. The chain employs TRBV4-2 and TRBJ2-2; maybe TRBD2 (7 bases). V was cut by 2 bases and J by 5 bases, with 18 bases left in between. The length of the CDR3 is 17 residues. Germline lookup yields CDR1 LGHNA and CDR2 YNFKEQ. CDR3 sequence: CASSQNSGGGLTGELFF. In DNA, the CDR3 is TGTGCCAGCAGCCAAAACTCTGGGGGGGGGCTTACCGGGGAGCTGTTTTTT.

The gene calls are TRBV5-1 and TRBJ2-1; 10 nucleotides line up with TRBD2. Trimming cost V 0 bases and J 3 bases; bases outside gene matches: 6. This CDR3 has 17 amino acids. Germline V lookup: CDR1 SGHRS, CDR2 YFSETQ. The CDR3 DNA sequence: TGCGCCAGCAGCTTGGCTACTAGCGGGGAGAACTACAATGAGCAGTTCTTC. Amino acid sequence: CASSLATSGENYNEQFF.

CDR3: CASSEARGDTEAFF. CDR3 in DNA: TGTGCCAGCAGTGAAGCGCGAGGGGACACTGAAGCTTTCTTT. V usage is TRBV2 and J usage is TRBJ1-1, with a tentative D call TRBD1 (5 bases). This CDR3 has 14 amino acids. Germline lookup yields CDR1 SNHLY and CDR2 FYNNEI. V was cut by 0 bases and J by 3 bases, with 8 bases left in between.

The chain links TRBV21-1 to TRBJ1-6; the DNA was not compared with TRBD1, the D call given in the table. TRBV21-1 is a pseudogene. The CDR3 contains 15 residues. The CDR3 protein is CASSTGDSFYSPLHF. In DNA, the CDR3 is TGTGCCAGCAGCACCGGGGACAGCTTCTATTCACCCCTCCACTTT.

This rearrangement joins TRBV2 to TRBJ2-1, with 9 bases aligning to TRBD2. V trimming: 8 bases; J trimming: 9 bases; junction bases outside the gene matches: 8. Germline V gene data show CDR1 as SNHLY and CDR2 as FYNNEI. The CDR3 runs to 13 residues. CDR3 in DNA: TGTGCCAGCTGGCGGGGGGGCGGTGGTGAGCAGTTCTTC. Its translation: CASWRGGGGEQFF.

The genes are TRBV2 and TRBJ1-2; 10 bases are a match to TRBD1. Germline trimming cut 5 bases from V and 2 bases from J; bases unmatched to any gene: 5. There are 15 residues in the CDR3. Germline assignment: CDR1 SNHLY and CDR2 FYNNEI. The CDR3 reads CASSPLTGGNYGYTF. DNA for the CDR3: TGTGCCAGCAGTCCTTTGACAGGGGGCAACTATGGCTACACCTTC.

The V and J genes are TRBV7-2 and TRBJ2-3, with 8 bases that match TRBD1. The CDR3 sequence is 17 residues long. Per the germline V gene, CDR1 is SGHTA and CDR2 is FQGNSA. V was clipped by 4 bases and J by 0 bases; unmatched bases: 9. This CDR3 is CASSSGTGYTSTDTQYF. The CDR3, as DNA: TGTGCCAGCAGCTCCGGGACAGGTTATACTAGCACAGATACGCAGTATTTT.

This clonotype was observed a single time. The chain employs TRBV7-3 and TRBJ2-1; D perhaps matches TRBD2 (5 bases). This CDR3 region has 14 residues. Germline CDR1 is SGHTA and CDR2 is FQGTGA. V was pared by 5 bases and J by 2 bases, with 10 bases between. The CDR3 DNA reads TGTGCCAGCAGCCCCTCCGGGACCTACAATGAGCAGTTCTTC. It yields the protein CASSPSGTYNEQFF.

This clonotype was seen only a few times. The V call is TRBV2, the J call TRBJ2-5; TRBD1 matches 7 bases. V lost 4 bases and J lost 6; bases outside the gene matches: 5. The CDR3 has 13 amino acids. Germline CDR1 SNHLY, CDR2 FYNNEI. The CDR3 spells CASSVDRVQTQYF. In DNA form, the CDR3 reads TGTGCCAGCAGTGTCGACAGGGTTCAGACCCAGTACTTC.

The CDR3 DNA follows: TGTGCCAGCAGTGAGTTGAGGGGAGGAATTACCTACGAGCAGTACTTC. Translated: CASSELRGGITYEQYF. The rearrangement joins TRBV6-1 to TRBJ2-7; TRBD2 might be the D (6 bases). The CDR3 sequence is 16 residues long. Germline V gene sequence: CDR1 MNHNS, CDR2 SASEGT. Trimming cost V 3 bases and J 2 bases, with 17 bases left between them.

This clonotype was counted only a few times. The V and J genes are TRBV20-1 and TRBJ2-5; TRBD2 might be the D (6 bases). The CDR3 is made up of 13 amino acids. V was cut by 6 bases and J by 2 bases, with 13 bases left in between. Germline CDR1 and CDR2: DFQATT and SNEGSKA (reference sequence). The CDR3 nucleotides are TGCAGTGCGGAAATAGCGGAGCAAGAGACCCAGTACTTC. This gives the protein CSAEIAEQETQYF.

This sequence joins TRBV7-6 and TRBJ2-2, with 8 bases aligning to TRBD1. CDR1 and CDR2 (germline): SGHVS, FNYEAQ. The CDR3 is made up of 16 amino acids. The V and J ends lost 5 bases and 2 bases, in that order; junction bases with no gene match: 7. DNA for the CDR3: TGTGCCAGCAGCCCGCAGACAGGGGCCAACACCGGGGAGCTGTTTTTT. Amino acids: CASSPQTGANTGELFF.

This sequence joins TRBV20-1 and TRBJ1-3, with 8 bases identical to TRBD1. The CDR3 has 15 amino acids. Germline assignment: CDR1 DFQATT and CDR2 SNEGSKA (reference sequence). The V and J ends lost 5 bases and 8 bases, in that order; junction bases with no gene match: 14. The CDR3 nucleotides are TGCAGTGCTGGGAAACGGACAGGGAGGCAGGACACCATATATTTT. Translation: CSAGKRTGRQDTIYF.

V and J are TRBV30 and TRBJ1-2; TRBD1 matches 12 bases. V shed 4 bases, J shed 0 bases, and the junction held 9 bases outside the gene matches. The CDR3 has 17 amino acids. Germline values: CDR1 GTSNPN, CDR2 SVGIG (reference sequence). The CDR3 nucleotides read TGTGCCTGGAATTCACGCGGGGACAGGGGGCCTAACTATGGCTACACCTTC. Translated: CAWNSRGDRGPNYGYTF.

This chain links TRBV24-1 with TRBJ1-2, with D unclear. Between the trimmed V and J ends, which lost 3 bases and 5 bases, there was a span of 12 bases. CDR3 length equals 14 residues. CDR1 is KGHDR and CDR2 is SFDVKD in the germline V gene. CDR3 nucleotide sequence: TGTGCCACCAGTGATCCCCTGGACGGATATGGCTACACCTTC. Translation: CATSDPLDGYGYTF.

The genes are TRBV2 and TRBJ2-3, with 9 bases matching TRBD2. The CDR3 is made up of 16 amino acids. The germline V gene encodes CDR1 SNHLY and CDR2 FYNNEI. V was clipped by 1 base and J by 4 bases; unmatched bases: 6. CDR3 protein: CASSEGGGGEADTQYF. The DNA for the CDR3 is TGTGCCAGCAGTGAAGGGGGCGGGGGGGAAGCAGATACGCAGTATTTT.

The rearrangement joins TRBV20-1 to TRBJ2-5; D is perhaps TRBD1 or TRBD2 (6 bases each). This CDR3 spans 11 amino acids. Germline V gene data show CDR1 as DFQATT and CDR2 as SNEGSKA (reference sequence). Trimming pared 6 bases from V and 7 bases from J, leaving 12 bases between. CDR3 sequence (DNA): TGCAGTGCGCCACAGGGAGGGACCCAGTACTTC. It codes for CSAPQGGTQYF.

The rearrangement uses TRBV6-2 or TRBV6-3 and TRBJ2-1; 8 bases agree with TRBD1. Trimming at V came to 6 bases and at J to 8 bases, leaving 12 bases not matched to a gene. This CDR3 is built from 15 residues. Germline V CDR1 and CDR2: MNHEY, SVGEGT. CDR3 residues: CASRRRTGPPDEQFF. For the CDR3, the DNA is TGTGCCAGCAGGAGGAGGACAGGGCCTCCGGATGAGCAGTTCTTC.

V and J are TRBV19 and TRBJ1-5, with 8 bases identical to TRBD1. The length of the CDR3 is 15 residues. The V gene's germline CDR1 is LNHDA and CDR2 SQIVND (reference sequence). Trimming removed 8 bases from V and 1 base from J; junction bases left unmatched: 7. Written as DNA, the CDR3 is TGTGCCAGTCGTCTAGCAGGGGGCAGCAATCAGCCCCAGCATTTT. It translates to CASRLAGGSNQPQHF.

The chain combines TRBV6-1 with TRBJ1-1, with D unclear. Trimming left V 6 bases short and J 5 bases short, with 25 bases between. Germline CDR1 MNHNS, CDR2 SASEGT. The CDR3 consists of 17 residues. CDR3 coding DNA: TGTGCCAGCAGACGTGAGGGTATGAGGATTTTCGGGACTGAAGCTTTCTTT. It codes for CASRREGMRIFGTEAFF.

The chain links TRBV6-1 to TRBJ2-5; 8 positions agree with TRBD1. The CDR3 is made up of 16 amino acids. Germline V gene sequence: CDR1 MNHNS, CDR2 SASEGT. V dropped 5 bases and J dropped 1; count of bases not matched to a gene: 9. DNA of the CDR3: TGTGCCAGCAGTAACCGTGGACAGGGAGTCCAAGAGACCCAGTACTTC. It translates to CASSNRGQGVQETQYF.

The J gene is TRBJ2-5, the V gene TRBV27, with 10 bases aligning to TRBD2. V was pared by 5 bases and J by 5 bases, with 8 bases of the junction left unmatched. This CDR3 region has 15 residues. CDR1 is MNHEY, CDR2 SMNVEV, per germline (reference sequence). The CDR3 DNA reads as TGTGCCAGCAGTCCGGCGAGCGGGGGGGCGGAGACCCAGTACTTC. Amino acid sequence: CASSPASGGAETQYF.

The chain carries TRBV2 and TRBJ1-5, with D possibly TRBD1 on 6 matching bases. Germline CDR1 is SNHLY and CDR2 is FYNNEI. This CDR3 spans 13 amino acids. Between the trimmed V and J ends, which lost 7 bases and 7 bases, there was a span of 14 bases. The CDR3 is CASNPGAGQPQHF. The CDR3 DNA reads TGTGCCAGCAACCCAGGGGCCGGCCAGCCCCAGCATTTT.

This clonotype was recorded once. J is TRBJ1-5 and V is TRBV6-1, with TRBD1 matching over 9 bases. The length of the CDR3 is 17 residues. After removal of 5 bases from V and 4 bases from J, the junction contained 12 bases not matched to a gene. CDR1 is MNHNS, CDR2 SASEGT, per germline. The CDR3 sequence: CASSQGGTGSWNQPQHF. The CDR3 DNA follows: TGTGCCAGCAGTCAGGGTGGGACAGGGTCATGGAATCAGCCCCAGCATTTT.

The V call is TRBV7-6, the J call TRBJ2-7; 7 nucleotides match TRBD1. This CDR3 region has 18 residues. The junction had 18 bases not matched to a gene; V was cut back by 5 bases and J by 2 bases. CDR1 is SGHVS, CDR2 FNYEAQ, per germline. The CDR3 loop is CASSPRLRDSHTTYEQYF. In nucleotides, the CDR3 is TGTGCCAGCAGCCCCCGGTTGAGGGACAGCCATACTACCTACGAGCAGTACTTC.

This clonotype was observed a few times. The chain combines TRBV2 with TRBJ2-5; D is unresolved. Germline CDR1 SNHLY, CDR2 FYNNEI. The V end was cut by 1 base, the J end by 7 bases, with 10 bases between. The CDR3 consists of 13 residues. The CDR3 DNA is TGTGCCAGCAGTGAAGTGCGAGAAGGGACCCAGTACTTC. Translation gives CASSEVREGTQYF.

The chain uses TRBV20-1 and TRBJ1-6; 8 bases match TRBD1. Germline CDR1 reads DFQATT; CDR2 reads SNEGSKA (reference sequence). V shed 3 bases, J shed 10 bases, and the junction held 8 bases outside the gene matches. This CDR3 comprises 14 residues. For the CDR3, the DNA is TGCAGTGCTAGGAGACAGGGGTCAGGATCACCCCTCCACTTT. Protein: CSARRQGSGSPLHF.

The V call is TRBV24-1, the J call TRBJ2-5, with a possible D match to TRBD1 (6 bases). CDR3 size: 15 residues. Trimming removed 2 bases at V and 5 bases at J, with 14 bases between. CDR1 is KGHDR and CDR2 is SFDVKD in the germline V gene. The CDR3 spells CATSDSGQGMETQYF. The CDR3 bases are TGTGCCACCAGTGATTCAGGGCAGGGGATGGAGACCCAGTACTTC.

The rearrangement joins TRBV30 to TRBJ1-6; D unresolved. This CDR3 has 11 amino acids. The V gene's germline CDR1 is GTSNPN and CDR2 SVGIG (reference sequence). Between the trimmed V and J ends, which lost 3 bases and 7 bases, there was a span of 4 bases. In DNA, the CDR3 is TGTGCCTGGAGCGAAAATTCACCCCTCCACTTT. Translating it yields CAWSENSPLHF.